These 27 T cell receptor beta chains were all obtained from the same sample, sequenced in a study of T cells in women clearing cervical HPV infection (dated by TCRdb to 2016 to 2019). The protocol used for the library was the immunoSEQ multiplex PCR assay. Entries here come from immuneACCESS through TCRdb and include only in-frame sequences with V and J called. Some clones fail to appear in such tables; in the studies checked, an unresolved V gene covers under half of the shortfall, and the cause of the remainder is unknown. The table for this sample records tens of thousands of clones. Together, the top ten hold 35% to 40% of the sample. Sequencing was done on a sample of blood buffy coat. The receptors were sampled from a woman between 18 and 70 years old with a cervical HPV16 infection that either progressed to CIN3+ or cleared (not recorded which).

A note on this clone: Coverage ceases 3 residues before the CDR3 finishes, and the germline J gene fills in the end. This chain uses TRBV7-9 with TRBJ1-2; the match to TRBD1 covers 7 bases. From germline, CDR1 is SEHNR and CDR2 FQNEAQ (reference sequence). The trim removed 5 bases at V and 0 bases at J, leaving 3 bases unmatched. The CDR3 loop spans 14 amino acids. The CDR3 DNA, read in part, is TGTGCCAGCAGCCCGGGACAGTCTAACTATGGC. As protein: CASSPGQSNYG. Given in full, the CDR3 is CASSPGQSNYGYTF.

As concerns this clone: At one end, the junction sequence differs from germline, possibly due to a read error. The DNA read from the CDR3 is TGTGCCAGCACCTTATCCCCGAACAGGGGCGAG. As protein: CASTLSPNRGE. The full-length CDR3 reads as CASTLSPNRGEQYF. The chain has TRBV13 and TRBJ2-7; 7 bases align to TRBD1. The read stops 3 residues short of the end of the CDR3; the missing end is completed from the germline J gene. Germline loops: CDR1 PRHDT, CDR2 FYEKMQ (reference sequence). The CDR3 has 14 amino acids.

A word on this clone: One end of the junction does not line up with germline, which may come from a read error. The read ends 3 residues before the CDR3 terminus; that terminus is restored from the germline J gene. Other DNA sequences from this sample encode an identical CDR3 as well. The V gene is TRBV19, the J gene TRBJ1-3, with D unresolved. The CDR3 loop spans 15 amino acids. Germline V lookup: CDR1 LNHDA, CDR2 SQIVND (reference sequence). CDR3 DNA, as far as it was read: TGTGCCAGTAGTATGGGTGACTTCTCTGGAAACACA. Amino acid sequence: CASSMGDFSGNT. The whole CDR3 protein reads CASSMGDFSGNTIYF.

Note on this clone: The read is 3 residues too short to cover the CDR3 end, so that end is filled in from the germline J gene. The rearrangement uses TRBV19 and TRBJ1-5; 9 bases fit TRBD1. The V gene's germline CDR1 is LNHDA and CDR2 SQIVND (reference sequence). The J segment lost 0 bases and the V segment lost 6 bases, leaving 3 bases of the junction unmatched. This CDR3 contains 15 residues. The covered CDR3 bases are TGTGCCAGTAGCGGGACAGGGTATAGCAATCAGCCC. It is translated as CASSGTGYSNQP. The full CDR3 reads CASSGTGYSNQPQHF. The whole variable domain, remainder taken from reference TRBV19 and TRBJ1-5, is DGGITQSPKYLFRKEGQNVTLSCEQNLNHDAMYWYRQDPGQGLRLIYYSQIVNDFQKGDIAEGYSVSREKKESFPLTVTSAQKNPTAFYLCASSGTGYSNQPQHFGDGTRLSIL.

On this clone: Read coverage stops 3 residues before the CDR3 terminus; the germline J gene supplies the remainder. This sequence joins TRBV18 and TRBJ2-7; TRBD2 matches 9 bases. CDR3 length equals 15 residues. Germline values: CDR1 KGHSH, CDR2 LQKENI. J gave up 0 bases and V 2 bases, and 2 bases lay outside the gene matches. The part of the CDR3 DNA that was read is TGTGCCAGCTCACCAGAGCGGGAGGACTCCTACGAG. It codes for CASSPEREDSYE. The whole CDR3 reads CASSPEREDSYEQYF.

About this clone: The CDR3 end is not reached by the read, which stops 3 residues before it; the germline J gene fills it in. V gene TRBV7-3 combines with J gene TRBJ1-1, with D perhaps matching TRBD1 (5 bases). The germline gives CDR1 SGHTA, CDR2 FQGTGA. This CDR3 has 13 residues. V dropped 6 bases and J dropped 6 bases, with 14 bases sitting between them. The CDR3 region is CASSEQAASEAFF. CDR3 bases read: TGTGCCAGCAGTGAACAGGCGGCATCTGAA.

On this clone: The read ends 3 residues shy of where the CDR3 ends; the end is completed using the germline J gene. The chain carries TRBV2 and TRBJ2-3; D may be TRBD1 (5 bases). The CDR3 extends over 14 amino acids. CDR1 and CDR2 from the germline V gene are SNHLY and FYNNEI. This CDR3 reads CASNRQGYQETQYF. The sequenced CDR3 bases are TGTGCCAGCAACCGTCAGGGATACCAAGAGACG.

Points on this clone: From the germline J gene comes the end of the CDR3, since the read stops 3 residues before it. The chain carries TRBV7-8 and TRBJ1-2; 7 bases are shared with TRBD1. CDR3 length: 16 amino acids. The germline V gene has CDR1 SGHVS and CDR2 FQNEAQ. The ends lost 3 bases at V and 0 bases at J; junction bases unmatched: 7. This chain's CDR3 is CASSFQDRPANYGYTF. The sequenced part of the CDR3 DNA is TGTGCCAGCAGCTTCCAGGACAGGCCAGCTAACTATGGC. Supplemented by reference TRBV7-8 and TRBJ1-2, the full variable domain reads GAGVSQSPRYKVAKRGQDVALRCDPISGHVSLFWYQQALGQGPEFLTYFQNEAQLDKSGLPSDRFFAERPEGSVSTLKIQRTQQEDSAVYLCASSFQDRPANYGYTFGSGTRLTVV.

Worth noting for this clone: The read gets to within 3 residues of the CDR3 end, and the germline J gene fills in the rest. The sample holds other DNA sequences that translate to the same CDR3. This chain joins TRBV19 and TRBJ1-2, with D unclear. Trimming removed 8 bases from V and 4 bases from J, with 11 bases in between. CDR3 size: 12 residues. Looked up from germline, CDR1 is LNHDA and CDR2 is SQIVND (reference sequence). CDR3 in amino acids: CASLPSRYGYTF. The DNA read from the CDR3 is TGTGCCAGTTTACCTAGTCGCTATGGC.

In regard to this clone: The sequenced fragment ends 3 residues before the CDR3 boundary, so the rest is inferred from the germline J gene. This sequence joins TRBV18 and TRBJ2-1; perhaps TRBD1 as D (6 bases). The CDR3 covers 18 residues. V was shortened by 3 bases and J by 7 bases, with 25 bases between the two germline ends. From germline, CDR1 is KGHSH and CDR2 LQKENI. CDR3 DNA, as far as it was read: TGTGCCAGCTCACCTCCTAACATTCCGGGACAAGCGGCAAATGAG. It encodes CASSPPNIPGQAANE. The full CDR3 is CASSPPNIPGQAANEQFF.

For this clone: The read ends 3 residues shy of where the CDR3 ends; the end is completed using the germline J gene. J is TRBJ2-2 and V is TRBV5-8, with a tentative D call TRBD2 (7 bases). Germline values: CDR1 SGHTS, CDR2 YDEGEE. The CDR3 contains 13 residues. Between the trimmed V and J ends, which lost 9 bases and 2 bases, there was a span of 11 bases. The CDR3 region is CAIGGRNTGELFF. The sequenced CDR3 bases are TGTGCCATCGGGGGGCGAAACACCGGGGAG.

About this clone itself: The read ends 3 residues before the CDR3 terminus; that terminus is restored from the germline J gene. The chain combines TRBV19 with TRBJ2-5; perhaps TRBD1 as D (5 bases). Trimming took off 0 bases at V and 5 bases at J, with 10 bases between the two ends. Germline V lookup: CDR1 LNHDA, CDR2 SQIVND (reference sequence). The CDR3 has 14 amino acids. Partial CDR3 DNA: TGTGCCAGTAGTATAGATCAGGGTGCGGAGACC. This codes for CASSIDQGAET. In full, the CDR3 is CASSIDQGAETQYF. The full variable domain, its missing parts supplied by reference TRBV19 and TRBJ2-5, is DGGITQSPKYLFRKEGQNVTLSCEQNLNHDAMYWYRQDPGQGLRLIYYSQIVNDFQKGDIAEGYSVSREKKESFPLTVTSAQKNPTAFYLCASSIDQGAETQYFGPGTRLLVL.

With regard to this clone: The CDR3 extends 3 residues past the end of the read, so its final part is completed from the germline J gene. V and J are TRBV7-6 and TRBJ2-3; D gene ambiguous. Germline values: CDR1 SGHVS, CDR2 FNYEAQ. The CDR3 covers 14 residues. The CDR3 here is CASSLDRTQETQYF. CDR3 bases read: TGTGCCAGCAGCTTAGACCGAACACAAGAGACG.

Of note for this clone: The observed sequence ends 3 residues before the CDR3 terminus, with the missing tail filled in from the germline J gene. The same CDR3 can be traced to other DNA sequences in this sample. The chain links TRBV18 to TRBJ1-3; a weak D match, TRBD1 (6 bases). This CDR3 contains 15 residues. Per the germline V gene, CDR1 is KGHSH and CDR2 is LQKENI. The V gene lost 7 bases and the J gene lost 0 bases, with 13 bases spanning the gap. CDR3 bases read: TGTGCCAGCTGCCGGGACACCCACTCTGGAAACACC. Translation: CASCRDTHSGNT. The entire CDR3 is CASCRDTHSGNTIYF.

This CDR3 reads CASSIAGLAPDTQYF. The DNA read from the CDR3 is TGTGCCAGTAGTATAGCTGGACTAGCCCCAGATACG. The gene calls are TRBV19 and TRBJ2-3; 8 nucleotides line up with TRBD2. The read ends 3 residues before the CDR3 terminus; that terminus is restored from the germline J gene. The CDR3 runs to 15 residues. Germline CDR1 and CDR2: LNHDA and SQIVND (reference sequence). Unmatched junction bases numbered 4, after V lost 1 base and J lost 4 bases.

Worth noting for this clone: The read stops 3 residues short of the end of the CDR3; the missing end is completed from the germline J gene. The rearrangement uses TRBV10-3 and TRBJ2-3; 11 nucleotides match TRBD1. The germline gives CDR1 ENHRY, CDR2 SYGVKD. This CDR3 region has 14 residues. Partial CDR3 DNA: TGTGCCATCAGTGGGACAGGGGGCGGTGAGACG. It translates to CAISGTGGGET. The full CDR3 sequence reads CAISGTGGGETQYF.

Comments on this clone: The read ends 3 residues before the CDR3 terminus; that terminus is restored from the germline J gene. This chain connects TRBV30 to TRBJ1-5; 9 bases are a match to TRBD1. The CDR3 runs 14 residues. Germline V gene data show CDR1 as GTSNPN and CDR2 as SVGIG (reference sequence). Germline trimming cut 5 bases from V and 6 bases from J; bases unmatched to any gene: 8. The covered CDR3 bases are TGTGCCTGGGGGGGACAGGGAGGGAGTCAGCCC. As protein: CAWGGQGGSQP. The full CDR3 protein is CAWGGQGGSQPQHF.

With regard to this clone: The CDR3 end falls 3 residues outside the read, so it is completed with the germline J gene. The chain couples TRBV11-3 to TRBJ2-5; the D gene is possibly TRBD2 (5 bases). V lost 2 bases, J lost 2 bases, and 6 bases lay in between. Germline-derived CDR1 and CDR2 are SGHNT and YENEEA. The CDR3 has 13 residues. The part of the CDR3 DNA that was read is TGTGCCAGCAGCTTAAGACTACAAGAGACC. It is translated as CASSLRLQET. The whole CDR3 region reads CASSLRLQETQYF.

Turning to this clone: The CDR3 end falls 3 residues outside the read, so it is completed with the germline J gene. The genes are TRBV19 and TRBJ2-3; D remains ambiguous. The germline V gene has CDR1 LNHDA and CDR2 SQIVND (reference sequence). The CDR3 has 14 residues. V was cut by 7 bases and J by 2 bases, with 13 bases left in between. The part of the CDR3 DNA that was read is TGTGCCAGTAAATCCGGTTTTTTCACAGATACG. This gives the protein CASKSGFFTDT. The CDR3 reads in full as CASKSGFFTDTQYF.

CDR3 sequence: CASSGGNEKLFF. Incomplete CDR3 DNA: TGTGCCAGCAGTGGCGGGAATGAAAAA. The V call is TRBV6-1, the J call TRBJ1-4; D is ambiguous. The CDR3 end falls 3 residues outside the read, so it is completed with the germline J gene. This CDR3 is built from 12 residues. V was clipped by 4 bases and J by 5 bases, with 5 bases between them. Germline V lookup: CDR1 MNHNS, CDR2 SASEGT.

CDR3 DNA (partial): TGTGCCAGTAGTATAGGCGGCAGGGGGACTGAAAAG. Translated: CASSIGGRGTEK. The CDR3, in full, reads CASSIGGRGTEKLFF. The rearrangement joins TRBV19 to TRBJ2-2; D might be TRBD1 (7 bases). The CDR3 end lies 3 residues beyond the end of the read and is filled in from the germline J gene. The CDR3 covers 15 residues. Per the germline V gene, CDR1 is LNHDA and CDR2 is SQIVND (reference sequence).

Comment on this clone: The read terminates 3 residues before the CDR3 end, so the remaining end is supplied by the germline J gene. The chain combines TRBV7-2 with TRBJ2-7, with TRBD2 matching over 8 bases. V was pared by 5 bases and J by 0 bases, with 3 bases of the junction left unmatched. The CDR3 has 14 residues. CDR1 SGHTA and CDR2 FQGNSA come from the germline V gene. The CDR3 spells CASSPAGVSYEQYF. The CDR3 bases that were read are TGTGCCAGCAGCCCAGCGGGGGTCTCCTACGAG.

About this clone itself: The read terminates 3 residues before the CDR3 end, so the remaining end is supplied by the germline J gene. This sequence joins TRBV20-1 and TRBJ2-2; 8 nucleotides align to TRBD1. Unmatched junction bases numbered 12, after V lost 6 bases and J lost 6 bases. CDR1 and CDR2 (germline): DFQATT, SNEGSKA (reference sequence). CDR3 size: 15 residues. Incomplete CDR3 DNA: TGCAGTGCGGATCCGATCAGGGGGCGAGCCGGGGAG. Translating it yields CSADPIRGRAGE. The whole CDR3 is CSADPIRGRAGELFF.

Regarding this clone: The sequenced fragment ends 3 residues before the CDR3 boundary, so the rest is inferred from the germline J gene. The rearrangement joins TRBV20-1 to TRBJ2-6; the D gene is possibly TRBD1 (6 bases). Germline lookup yields CDR1 DFQATT and CDR2 SNEGSKA (reference sequence). The CDR3 sequence is 15 residues long. The V gene lost 6 bases and the J gene lost 2 bases, with 14 bases spanning the gap. CDR3 sequence reads: CSANPPGAGANVLTF. The DNA read from the CDR3 is TGCAGTGCCAACCCCCCAGGGGCTGGGGCCAACGTC.

On this clone itself: The sequence runs out 3 residues before the end of the CDR3; the remainder is reconstructed from the germline J gene. The chain employs TRBV10-3 and TRBJ2-7; D gene ambiguous. Germline V gene lookup returns CDR1 ENHRY and CDR2 SYGVKD. Trimming removed 4 bases at V and 3 bases at J, with 7 bases between. The CDR3 is 12 amino acids. The CDR3 protein is CAISVSGYEQYF. CDR3 bases read: TGTGCCATCAGTGTATCAGGCTACGAG.

A remark on this clone: The read finishes 3 residues shy of the CDR3 end, and the germline J gene is used to complete it. The rearrangement links TRBV4-2 to TRBJ2-3, with D tentatively TRBD1 (5 bases). The germline CDR1 and CDR2 sequences are LGHNA and YNFKEQ. The CDR3 consists of 17 residues. Here the CDR3 reads CASSQVVSDTFQETQYF. The CDR3 bases that were read are TGTGCCAGCAGCCAAGTAGTTTCGGACACCTTCCAAGAGACG.

Points on this clone: The observed sequence ends 3 residues before the CDR3 terminus, with the missing tail filled in from the germline J gene. The rearrangement uses TRBV5-1 and TRBJ2-2; D perhaps matches TRBD2 (5 bases). The length of the CDR3 is 15 residues. V was trimmed by 4 bases and J by 0 bases, leaving 10 bases between them. The germline V gene has CDR1 SGHRS and CDR2 YFSETQ. The CDR3 is CASSNKAANTGELFF. The CDR3 DNA, read in part, is TGCGCCAGCAGCAATAAAGCGGCGAACACCGGGGAG.